This TCR beta chain was documented in a study of blood T cell repertoires in COVID-19. Overall study context: PBMCs, B-cell-depleted T cells, or T cells provided the cDNA or gDNA that made up the material.

J lost 5 bases, V lost 6 bases, and 10 bases had no gene match. CDR1 is KGHSH and CDR2 is LQKENI in the germline V gene. The CDR3 length is 15 residues. As originally analysed: Amplifying reference gene primers gave estimates of nucleated cell counts. TCRdb keeps only in-frame clones here, not all; method: immunoSEQ multiplex PCR. The DNA gave D and trimming, while V, J and clone size come from that table. The sample records under 100,000 clones, 70% to 90% being singletons. The chain is built from TRBV18 and TRBJ2-7, with TRBD1 identical over 10 bases. Specimen: peripheral blood. The origin of this receptor is a woman aged 70-85 years with active or convalescent COVID-19. The CDR3 coding sequence is TGTGCCAGCTCCCCAAGGGCCGGGACAGGGGACGAGCAGTACTTC. It is translated as CASSPRAGTGDEQYF. The full variable domain, rest sourced from reference TRBV18 and TRBJ2-7, is NAGVMQNPRHLVRRRGQEARLRCSPMKGHSHVYWYRQLPEEGLKFMVYLQKENIIDESGMPKERFSAEFPKEGPSILRIQQVVRGDSAAYFCASSPRAGTGDEQYFGPGTRLTVT.